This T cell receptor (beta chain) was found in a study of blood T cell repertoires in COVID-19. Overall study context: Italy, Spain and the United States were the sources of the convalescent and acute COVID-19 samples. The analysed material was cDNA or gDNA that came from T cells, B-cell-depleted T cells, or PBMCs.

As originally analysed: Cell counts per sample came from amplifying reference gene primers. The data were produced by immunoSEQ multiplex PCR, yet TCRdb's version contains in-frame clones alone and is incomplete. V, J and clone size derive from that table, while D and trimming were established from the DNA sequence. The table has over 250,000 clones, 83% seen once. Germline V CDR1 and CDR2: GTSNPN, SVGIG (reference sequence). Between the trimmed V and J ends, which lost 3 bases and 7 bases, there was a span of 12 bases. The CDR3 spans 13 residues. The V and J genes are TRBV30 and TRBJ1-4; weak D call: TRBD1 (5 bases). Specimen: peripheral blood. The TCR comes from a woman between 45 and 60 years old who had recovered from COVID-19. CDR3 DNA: TGTGCCTGGAGGAGCGGGGGGGTTGAAAAACTGTTTTTT. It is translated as CAWRSGGVEKLFF.